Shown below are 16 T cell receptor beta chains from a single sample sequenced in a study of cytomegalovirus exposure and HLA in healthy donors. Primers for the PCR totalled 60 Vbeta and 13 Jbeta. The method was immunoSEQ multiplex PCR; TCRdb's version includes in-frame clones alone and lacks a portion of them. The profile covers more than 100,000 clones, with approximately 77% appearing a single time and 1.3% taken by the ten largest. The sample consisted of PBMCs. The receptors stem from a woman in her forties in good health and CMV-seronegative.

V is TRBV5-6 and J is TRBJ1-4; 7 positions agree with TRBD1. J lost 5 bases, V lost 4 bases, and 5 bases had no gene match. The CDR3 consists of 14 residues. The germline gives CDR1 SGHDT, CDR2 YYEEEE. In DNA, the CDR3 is TGTGCCAGCAGCCCGGGACAGCGAAATGAAAAACTGTTTTTT. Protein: CASSPGQRNEKLFF.

The DNA for the CDR3 is TGCGCCAGCAGTATCCAGCCGGGCGGGGGTAACAATGAGCAGTTCTTC. This gives the protein CASSIQPGGGNNEQFF. The V and J genes are TRBV5-1 and TRBJ2-1; TRBD2 aligns across 7 bases. The V gene end was trimmed by 5 bases and the J gene end by 5 bases; junction bases not matched to a gene: 13. Germline V gives CDR1 SGHRS, CDR2 YFSETQ. The CDR3 is 16 residues long.

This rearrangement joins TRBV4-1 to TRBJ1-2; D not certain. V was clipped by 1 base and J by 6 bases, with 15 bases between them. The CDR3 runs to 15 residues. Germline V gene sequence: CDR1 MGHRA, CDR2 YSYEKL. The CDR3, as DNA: TGCGCCAGCAGCCAAGGCTCGGGAAACCGGAATGGCTACACCTTC. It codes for CASSQGSGNRNGYTF.

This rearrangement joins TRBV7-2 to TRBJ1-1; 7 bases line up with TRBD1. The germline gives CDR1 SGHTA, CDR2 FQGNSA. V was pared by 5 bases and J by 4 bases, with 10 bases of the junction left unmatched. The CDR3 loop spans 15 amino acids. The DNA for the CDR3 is TGTGCCAGCAGCCGTAACAGGGGAGAAGCCACTGAAGCTTTCTTT. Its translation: CASSRNRGEATEAFF.

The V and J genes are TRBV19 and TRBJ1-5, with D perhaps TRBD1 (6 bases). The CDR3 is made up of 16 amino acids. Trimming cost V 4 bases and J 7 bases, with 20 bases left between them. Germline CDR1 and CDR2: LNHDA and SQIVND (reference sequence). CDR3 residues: CASSTHRGGRGQPQHF. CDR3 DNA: TGTGCCAGTAGTACCCATAGGGGGGGGCGAGGACAGCCCCAGCATTTT.

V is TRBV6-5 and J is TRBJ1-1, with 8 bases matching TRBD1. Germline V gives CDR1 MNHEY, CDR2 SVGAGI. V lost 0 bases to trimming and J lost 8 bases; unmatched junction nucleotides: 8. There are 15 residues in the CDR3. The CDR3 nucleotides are TGTGCCAGCAGTTACTCGATAGCAGGGGGCTACGAAGCTTTCTTT. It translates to CASSYSIAGGYEAFF.

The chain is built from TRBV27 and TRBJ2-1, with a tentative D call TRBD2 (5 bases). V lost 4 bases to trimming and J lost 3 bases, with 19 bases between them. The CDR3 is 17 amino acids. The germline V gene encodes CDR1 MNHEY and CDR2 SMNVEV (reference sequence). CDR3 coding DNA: TGTGCCAGCAGTTCCCTAGGGAGCGAAGCCCTCTACAATGAGCAGTTCTTC. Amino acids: CASSSLGSEALYNEQFF.

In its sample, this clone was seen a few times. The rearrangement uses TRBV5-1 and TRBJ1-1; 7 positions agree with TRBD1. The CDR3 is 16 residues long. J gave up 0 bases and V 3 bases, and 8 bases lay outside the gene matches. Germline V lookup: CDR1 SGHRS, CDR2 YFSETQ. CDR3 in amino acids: CASSSGQSNVNTEAFF. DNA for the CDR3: TGCGCCAGCAGCTCGGGACAGTCCAACGTGAACACTGAAGCTTTCTTT.

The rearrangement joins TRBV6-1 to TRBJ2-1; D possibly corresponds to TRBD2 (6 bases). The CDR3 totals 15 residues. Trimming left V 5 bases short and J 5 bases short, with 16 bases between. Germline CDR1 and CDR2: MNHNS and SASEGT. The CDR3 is CASSPPGLPDNEQFF. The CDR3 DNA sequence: TGTGCCAGCAGTCCTCCGGGACTCCCCGACAATGAGCAGTTCTTC.

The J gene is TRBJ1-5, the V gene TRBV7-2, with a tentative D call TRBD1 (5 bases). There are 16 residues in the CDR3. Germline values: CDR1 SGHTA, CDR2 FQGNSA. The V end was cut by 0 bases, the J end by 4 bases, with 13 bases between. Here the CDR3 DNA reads TGTGCCAGCAGCTTAGCCCCAGGGCGGATTAATCAGCCCCAGCATTTT. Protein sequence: CASSLAPGRINQPQHF. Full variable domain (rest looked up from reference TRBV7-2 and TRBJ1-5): GAGVSQSPSNKVTEKGKDVELRCDPISGHTALYWYRQSLGQGLEFLIYFQGNSAPDKSGLPSDRFSAERTGGSVSTLTIQRTQQEDSAVYLCASSLAPGRINQPQHFGDGTRLSIL.

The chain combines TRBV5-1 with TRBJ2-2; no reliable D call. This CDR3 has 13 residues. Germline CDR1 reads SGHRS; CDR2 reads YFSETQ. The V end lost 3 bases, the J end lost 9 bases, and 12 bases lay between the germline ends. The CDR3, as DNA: TGCGCCAGCAGCTCCGGCTTTAGCAGGGAGCTGTTTTTT. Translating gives CASSSGFSRELFF.

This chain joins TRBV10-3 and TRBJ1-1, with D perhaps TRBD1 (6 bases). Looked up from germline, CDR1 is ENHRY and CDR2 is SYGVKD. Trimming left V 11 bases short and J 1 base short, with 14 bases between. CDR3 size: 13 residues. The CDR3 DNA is TGTGCCTCGGCGGGGGCGACGAACACTGAAGCTTTCTTT. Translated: CASAGATNTEAFF.

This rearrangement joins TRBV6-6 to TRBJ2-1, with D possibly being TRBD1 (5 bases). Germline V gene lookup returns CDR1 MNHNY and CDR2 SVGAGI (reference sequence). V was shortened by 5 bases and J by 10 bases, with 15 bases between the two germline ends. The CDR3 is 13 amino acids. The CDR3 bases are TGTGCCAGCAGTACGCTGGGGCAGGAGGAGCAGTTCTTC. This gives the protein CASSTLGQEEQFF.

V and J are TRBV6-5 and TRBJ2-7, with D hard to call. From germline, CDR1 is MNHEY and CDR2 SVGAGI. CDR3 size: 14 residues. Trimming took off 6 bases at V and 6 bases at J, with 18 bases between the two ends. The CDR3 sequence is CASRPSRVSGEQYF. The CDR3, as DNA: TGTGCCAGCAGGCCCTCCCGGGTCTCCGGCGAGCAGTACTTC.

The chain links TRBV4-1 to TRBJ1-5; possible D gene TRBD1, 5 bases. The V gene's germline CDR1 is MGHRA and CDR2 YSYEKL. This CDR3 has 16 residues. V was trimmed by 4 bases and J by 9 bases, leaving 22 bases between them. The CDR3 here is CASSRESGARSGPQHF. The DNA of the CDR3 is TGCGCCAGCAGCCGGGAATCCGGGGCCCGTAGCGGGCCCCAGCATTTT.

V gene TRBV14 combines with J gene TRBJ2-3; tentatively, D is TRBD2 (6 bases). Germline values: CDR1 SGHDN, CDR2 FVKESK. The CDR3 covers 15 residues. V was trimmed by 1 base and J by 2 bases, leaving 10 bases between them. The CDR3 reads CASSQARGLTDTQYF. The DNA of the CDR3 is TGTGCCAGCAGCCAAGCGAGGGGACTCACAGATACGCAGTATTTT.